The 23 T cell receptor beta chains reported below all come from one sample, sequenced in a study of control samples from healthy donors and cancer patients. The protocol was immunoSEQ multiplex PCR, while the TCRdb copy is restricted to in-frame clones and leaves out a portion. The sample yields under 85,000 clones, 94% seen once. Sequencing was performed on blood. The receptors stem from a woman between 40 and 50 years old in good health.

In this sample, this clone turned up a few times. This rearrangement joins TRBV13 to TRBJ2-1; weak D call: TRBD1 (5 bases). The germline CDR1 and CDR2 sequences are PRHDT and FYEKMQ (reference sequence). The CDR3 extends over 16 amino acids. Trimming pared 1 base from V and 0 bases from J, leaving 10 bases between. The CDR3 spells CASSLERDSSYNEQFF. CDR3 nucleotides: TGTGCCAGCAGCTTAGAACGAGACAGCTCCTACAATGAGCAGTTCTTC. Full variable domain (missing parts from reference TRBV13 and TRBJ2-1): AAGVIQSPRHLIKEKRETATLKCYPIPRHDTVYWYQQGPGQDPQFLISFYEKMQSDKGSIPDRFSAQQFSDYHSELNMSSLELGDSALYFCASSLERDSSYNEQFFGPGTRLTVL.

A few counts support this clone. Germline is not matched at one junction end, which may reflect a read error. The chain uses TRBV2 and TRBJ2-7; 12 nucleotides match TRBD2. CDR1 SNHLY and CDR2 FYNNEI come from the germline V gene. This CDR3 is built from 18 residues. The CDR3 is CASSTPDRLAGVNYEQCF. The CDR3 DNA is TGTGCCAGCAGTACCCCAGATAGACTAGCGGGAGTTAACTACGAGCAGTGCTTC. The full variable domain, with the rest looked up from reference TRBV2 and TRBJ2-7, is EPEVTQTPSHQVTQMGQEVILRCVPISNHLYFYWYRQILGQKVEFLVSFYNNEISEKSEIFDDQFSVERPDGSNFTLKIRSTKLEDSAMYFCASSTPDRLAGVNYEQCFGPGTRLTVT.

This sequence joins TRBV7-2 and TRBJ1-2, with D possibly TRBD1 on 5 matching bases. Germline CDR1 SGHTA, CDR2 FQGNSA. This CDR3 spans 15 amino acids. The V and J ends lost 2 bases and 3 bases respectively, with 13 bases between them. The CDR3 DNA sequence: TGTGCCAGCAGCTTAACGGGGGACTGGGACTATGGCTACACCTTC. It is translated as CASSLTGDWDYGYTF.

The chain uses TRBV7-9 and TRBJ2-3, with 8 bases aligning to TRBD1. The germline V gene has CDR1 SEHNR and CDR2 FQNEAQ (reference sequence). CDR3 length: 19 amino acids. J gave up 7 bases and V 1 base, and 19 bases lay outside the gene matches. CDR3 sequence: CASSLDTPGAGGRLNTQYF. The CDR3 DNA reads as TGTGCCAGCAGCTTAGACACCCCCGGGGCAGGGGGCCGATTGAATACGCAGTATTTT.

This chain connects TRBV12-3 or TRBV12-4 to TRBJ1-2; D is undetermined. The CDR3 length is 13 residues. V gave up 5 bases and J gave up 5 bases, with 12 bases separating them. The DNA for the CDR3 is TGTGCCAGCAGTCCTGGGGTTCGGTATGGCTACACCTTC. It codes for CASSPGVRYGYTF.

This chain uses TRBV6-1 with TRBJ2-7; no clear D. The V gene's germline CDR1 is MNHNS and CDR2 SASEGT. V lost 0 bases and J lost 6, with 3 bases in between. The CDR3 totals 11 residues. The CDR3 DNA reads TGTGCCAGCAGTGAAGCTCGCGAGCAGTACTTC. Its protein is CASSEAREQYF.

The V and J genes are TRBV2 and TRBJ1-1; D possibly corresponds to TRBD1 (5 bases). CDR3 length: 14 amino acids. Per germline, CDR1 SNHLY and CDR2 FYNNEI. V lost 2 bases, J lost 3 bases, and 10 bases lay in between. In DNA form, the CDR3 reads TGTGCCAGCAGTGAATGGGGCAGGGACACTGAAGCTTTCTTT. Its translation is CASSEWGRDTEAFF.

The sample holds one count of this clone. V and J are TRBV7-9 and TRBJ1-2; 7 bases align to TRBD1. Germline assignment: CDR1 SEHNR and CDR2 FQNEAQ (reference sequence). The CDR3 is made up of 14 amino acids. V lost 1 base, J lost 4 bases, and 3 bases stayed unmatched. The DNA for the CDR3 is TGTGCCAGCAGCTTAGGAGGGACAGTCTATGGCTACACCTTC. Protein: CASSLGGTVYGYTF.

The rearrangement joins TRBV3-1 (or the pseudogene TRBV3-2) to TRBJ1-6; TRBD1 is a possible D gene (5 bases). Per germline, CDR1 LGHDT and CDR2 YNNKEL (reference sequence). V was cut by 0 bases and J by 14 bases, with 11 bases left in between. This CDR3 region has 13 residues. CDR3 sequence reads: CASSQEGLYSLHF. The CDR3 nucleotides are TGTGCCAGCAGCCAAGAGGGACTTTATTCCCTCCACTTT.

The chain is built from TRBV4-1 and TRBJ2-2; D is uncertain. The CDR3 length is 17 residues. Trimming pared 2 bases from V and 6 bases from J, leaving 19 bases between. The germline V gene encodes CDR1 MGHRA and CDR2 YSYEKL. The CDR3 DNA follows: TGCGCCAGCAGCCAAAGGACGCTATCTCGACTTGCCGGGGAGCTGTTTTTT. Translated, it gives CASSQRTLSRLAGELFF.

The V call is TRBV12-3 or TRBV12-4, the J call TRBJ2-1; D remains unclear. V lost 4 bases to trimming and J lost 7 bases, with 8 bases between them. CDR3 length equals 12 residues. The CDR3 nucleotides read TGTGCCAGCAGTTCGTCGTGGAATGAGCAGTTCTTC. Translated, it gives CASSSSWNEQFF.

The V and J genes are TRBV24-1 and TRBJ2-1, with TRBD2 matching over 7 bases. With 5 bases clipped from V and 6 bases from J, the junction kept 12 bases outside the gene matches. CDR1 and CDR2 from the germline V gene are KGHDR and SFDVKD. The CDR3 sequence is 16 residues long. CDR3 amino acids: CATSGVGREMANEQFF. The CDR3 region has the DNA TGTGCCACCAGTGGGGTGGGGCGGGAGATGGCCAATGAGCAGTTCTTC.

This clone is a singleton in its sample. The chain couples TRBV4-3 to TRBJ1-2, with a tentative D call TRBD1 (5 bases). V was clipped by 0 bases and J by 8 bases, with 19 bases between them. The CDR3 runs to 16 residues. The germline V gene has CDR1 LGHNA and CDR2 YSLEER. CDR3 region: CASSQELGQGVRGYTF. CDR3 in DNA: TGCGCCAGCAGCCAAGAATTGGGGCAGGGAGTGCGGGGCTACACCTTC.

The chain is built from TRBV4-2 and TRBJ1-5; weak D call: TRBD1 (6 bases). Looked up from germline, CDR1 is LGHNA and CDR2 is YNFKEQ. Trimming left V 1 base short and J 5 bases short, with 12 bases between. The length of the CDR3 is 15 residues. The CDR3 here is CASSQGQAGYQPQHF. The DNA for the CDR3 is TGTGCCAGCAGCCAAGGACAGGCCGGTTATCAGCCCCAGCATTTT.

The chain links TRBV19 to TRBJ2-7, with unresolved D. The CDR3 has 13 residues. Between the trimmed V and J ends, which lost 8 bases and 4 bases, there was a span of 15 bases. Germline V gives CDR1 LNHDA, CDR2 SQIVND (reference sequence). The CDR3 is CASGNRQLYEQYF. The CDR3 DNA is TGTGCCAGTGGAAATCGACAACTGTACGAGCAGTACTTC. Full variable domain (missing parts from reference TRBV19 and TRBJ2-7): DGGITQSPKYLFRKEGQNVTLSCEQNLNHDAMYWYRQDPGQGLRLIYYSQIVNDFQKGDIAEGYSVSREKKESFPLTVTSAQKNPTAFYLCASGNRQLYEQYFGPGTRLTVT.

This chain links TRBV5-1 with TRBJ2-3; either TRBD1 or TRBD2 may fit D (6 bases each). This CDR3 is 14 amino acids long. Deletions cut 7 bases from V and 1 base from J, with 13 bases between. Looked up from germline, CDR1 is SGHRS and CDR2 is YFSETQ. The CDR3 region is CASAQRGGTDTQYF. The CDR3 bases are TGCGCCAGCGCCCAGAGGGGGGGCACAGATACGCAGTATTTT.

J is TRBJ2-2 and V is TRBV2; D may match TRBD1 or TRBD2 (6 bases each). Germline-derived CDR1 and CDR2 are SNHLY and FYNNEI. The V and J ends lost 4 bases and 5 bases respectively, with 14 bases between them. This CDR3 spans 15 amino acids. In nucleotides, the CDR3 is TGTGCCAGCAGTGTTCGGAGAGGGGGGACCGGGGAGCTGTTTTTT. Its protein product is CASSVRRGGTGELFF. Combining the CDR3 with reference TRBV2 and TRBJ2-2 gives the whole variable domain EPEVTQTPSHQVTQMGQEVILRCVPISNHLYFYWYRQILGQKVEFLVSFYNNEISEKSEIFDDQFSVERPDGSNFTLKIRSTKLEDSAMYFCASSVRRGGTGELFFGEGSRLTVL.

The V and J genes are TRBV7-3 and TRBJ2-1, with 7 nucleotides matching TRBD1. The J segment lost 10 bases and the V segment lost 5 bases, leaving 5 bases of the junction unmatched. The CDR3 has 12 amino acids. CDR1 and CDR2 from the germline V gene are SGHTA and FQGTGA. The CDR3 bases are TGTGCCAGCAGCCAGGGGACAGCGGAGCAGTTCTTC. It specifies CASSQGTAEQFF.

This chain joins TRBV2 and TRBJ1-2, with a weak D call TRBD1 (5 bases). Germline loops: CDR1 SNHLY, CDR2 FYNNEI. Trimming pared 2 bases from V and 8 bases from J, leaving 12 bases between. The CDR3 loop spans 13 amino acids. The DNA for the CDR3 is TGTGCCAGCAGTGAACGGGGAGGGGAGGGCTACACCTTC. This gives the protein CASSERGGEGYTF.

The chain has TRBV15 and TRBJ1-6; 7 bases line up with TRBD1. The CDR3 contains 16 residues. The J segment lost 7 bases and the V segment lost 0 bases, leaving 6 bases of the junction unmatched. Germline assignment: CDR1 LNHNV and CDR2 YYDKDF (reference sequence). CDR3 in amino acids: CATSRDILQGNSPLHF. Written as DNA, the CDR3 is TGTGCCACCAGCAGAGATATTTTACAGGGGAATTCACCCCTCCACTTT.

The chain links TRBV27 to TRBJ2-7; D is ambiguous. Germline V gives CDR1 MNHEY, CDR2 SMNVEV (reference sequence). The CDR3 is made up of 14 amino acids. V was trimmed by 0 bases and J by 1 base, leaving 7 bases between them. This CDR3 is CASSLSTGSYEQYF. In DNA, the CDR3 is TGTGCCAGCAGTTTATCAACCGGGTCCTACGAGCAGTACTTC.

This CDR3 reads CASSPTMGLAGDNEQFF. CDR3 coding DNA: TGTGCCAGCTCACCGACCATGGGACTAGCGGGGGACAATGAGCAGTTCTTC. This chain uses TRBV18 with TRBJ2-1; 14 bases line up with TRBD2. The germline CDR1 and CDR2 sequences are KGHSH and LQKENI. This CDR3 has 17 amino acids. J lost 5 bases, V lost 3 bases, and 6 bases had no gene match.

The chain recombines TRBV6-5 with TRBJ2-1; either TRBD1 or TRBD2 may fit D (6 bases each). CDR1 and CDR2 (germline): MNHEY, SVGAGI. The V end was cut by 4 bases, the J end by 3 bases, with 16 bases between. CDR3 length: 16 amino acids. The CDR3 reads CASSSSGGRFYNEQFF. In nucleotides, the CDR3 is TGTGCCAGCAGTTCCTCCGGGGGCCGCTTCTACAATGAGCAGTTCTTC.